The T cell receptor (beta chain) described here comes from a study of blood T cell repertoires in COVID-19. At the level of the study: COVID-19 samples collected from the United States, Italy and Spain covered acute and convalescent phases.

Clones were sequenced by immunoSEQ multiplex PCR, and TCRdb holds only the in-frame ones, with some missing. The data show about 110,000 clones, with around 64% seen just once and 0.65% to 0.95% held by the top ten. CDR3 size: 15 residues. The J segment lost 5 bases and the V segment lost 3 bases, leaving 6 bases of the junction unmatched. Per the germline V gene, CDR1 is MDHEN and CDR2 is SYDVKM. This sequence joins TRBV28 and TRBJ1-5; 8 bases agree with TRBD1. The clonotype originates from a human donor with acute or convalescent COVID-19. The donor label of this sample is uncertain. The sequenced sample was peripheral blood. The CDR3 sequence: CASSFRTGIHQPQHF. As DNA, the CDR3 is TGTGCCAGCAGTTTCCGGACAGGGATCCATCAGCCCCAGCATTTT.